The present T cell receptor beta chain was sequenced within a study of cytomegalovirus exposure and HLA in healthy donors. This CDR3 contains 16 residues. Germline V gives CDR1 SEHNR, CDR2 FQNEAQ (reference sequence). Note on this clone: Its cognate antigen is unknown. A junction end diverges from the germline sequence, so it may reflect a read error.

Notes on the study in general: In an earlier analysis, in approximately 630 donors, most V segments appeared productive either ~87% or ~30% of the time. High specificity and sensitivity for cytomegalovirus status were reported for the classifier.

Primers: 60 Vbeta forward and 13 Jbeta reverse. Profiled with immunoSEQ multiplex PCR; TCRdb holds only in-frame clones, not every one. Of roughly 120,000 clones listed, 78% were seen once; the top ten hold roughly 3.3%. Sequenced material: PBMCs. The source is a woman aged 25 to 39 in good health and CMV-seropositive. The genes are TRBV7-9 and TRBJ2-3; 8 nucleotides line up with TRBD2. The CDR3 nucleotides read TGTTCCAGCAGCTTATTCCGGGGGGGCAGCACAGATACGCAGTATTTT. Its protein product is CSSSLFRGGSTDTQYF.